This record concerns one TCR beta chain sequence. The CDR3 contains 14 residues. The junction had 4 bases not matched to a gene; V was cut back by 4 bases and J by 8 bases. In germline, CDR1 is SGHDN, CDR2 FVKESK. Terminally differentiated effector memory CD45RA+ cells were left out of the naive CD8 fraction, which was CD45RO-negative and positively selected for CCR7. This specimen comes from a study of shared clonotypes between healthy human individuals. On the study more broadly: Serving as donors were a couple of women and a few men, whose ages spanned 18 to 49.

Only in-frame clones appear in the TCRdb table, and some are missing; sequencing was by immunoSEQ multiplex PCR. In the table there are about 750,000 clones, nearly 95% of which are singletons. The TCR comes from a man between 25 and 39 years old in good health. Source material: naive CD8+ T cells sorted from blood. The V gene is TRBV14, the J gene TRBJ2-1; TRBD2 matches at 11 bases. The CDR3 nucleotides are TGTGCCAGCAGCCCTGTAGCGGGAGGGTATGAGCAGTTCTTC. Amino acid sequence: CASSPVAGGYEQFF.